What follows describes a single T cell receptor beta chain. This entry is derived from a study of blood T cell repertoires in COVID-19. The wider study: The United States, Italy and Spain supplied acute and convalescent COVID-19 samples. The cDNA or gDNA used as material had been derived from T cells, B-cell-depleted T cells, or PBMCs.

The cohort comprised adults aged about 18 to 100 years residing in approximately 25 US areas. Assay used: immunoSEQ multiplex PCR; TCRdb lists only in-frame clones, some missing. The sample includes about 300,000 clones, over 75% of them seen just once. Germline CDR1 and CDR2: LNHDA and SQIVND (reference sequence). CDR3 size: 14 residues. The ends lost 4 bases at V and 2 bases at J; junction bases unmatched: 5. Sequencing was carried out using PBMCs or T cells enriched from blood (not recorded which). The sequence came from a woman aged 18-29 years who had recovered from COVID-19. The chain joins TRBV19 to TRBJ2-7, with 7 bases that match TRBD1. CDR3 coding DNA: TGTGCCAGTAGTAACCGGGACAGAGCCTACGAGCAGTACTTC. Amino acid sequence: CASSNRDRAYEQYF. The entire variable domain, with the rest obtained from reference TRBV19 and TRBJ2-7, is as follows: DGGITQSPKYLFRKEGQNVTLSCEQNLNHDAMYWYRQDPGQGLRLIYYSQIVNDFQKGDIAEGYSVSREKKESFPLTVTSAQKNPTAFYLCASSNRDRAYEQYFGPGTRLTVT.